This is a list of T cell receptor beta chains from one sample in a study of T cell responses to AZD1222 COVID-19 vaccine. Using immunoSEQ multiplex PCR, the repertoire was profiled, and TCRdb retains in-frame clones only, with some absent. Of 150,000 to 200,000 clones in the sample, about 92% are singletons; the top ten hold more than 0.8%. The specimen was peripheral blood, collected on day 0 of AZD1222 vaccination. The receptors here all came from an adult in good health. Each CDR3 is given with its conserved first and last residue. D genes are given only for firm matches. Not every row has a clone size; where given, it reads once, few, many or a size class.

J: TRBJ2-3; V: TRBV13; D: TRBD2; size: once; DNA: TGTGCCAGCAGCCCGACCGTCACTAGCGGGGCCACAGATACGCAGTATTTT; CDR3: CASSPTVTSGATDTQYF
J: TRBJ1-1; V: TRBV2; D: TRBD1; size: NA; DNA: TGTGCCAGCAGTACAGGGGGGCGGAACACTGAAGCTTTCTTT; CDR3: CASSTGGRNTEAFF
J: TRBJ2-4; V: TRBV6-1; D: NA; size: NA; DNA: TGTGCCAGCAGTGATAGGATCGGGATCCTAGCCAAAAACATTCAGTACTTC; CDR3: CASSDRIGILAKNIQYF
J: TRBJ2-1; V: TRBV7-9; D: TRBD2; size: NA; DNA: TGTGCCAGCAGCTTAGAAGTGGGGACTAGCGGATACAATGAGCAGTTCTTC; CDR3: CASSLEVGTSGYNEQFF
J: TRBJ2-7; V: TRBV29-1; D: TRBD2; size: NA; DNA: TGCAGCGTCGGGGGGGGACACGAGCAGTACTTC; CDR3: CSVGGGHEQYF
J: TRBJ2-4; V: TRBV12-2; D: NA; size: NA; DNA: TGTGCAAGTCGCTTAATATTCACTAGCGTGAAGATGAAAAACATTCAGTACTTC; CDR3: CASRLIFTSVKMKNIQYF
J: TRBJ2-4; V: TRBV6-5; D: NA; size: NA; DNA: TGTGCCAGGATGTTGGAGGGAGCCAAAAACATTCAGTACTTC; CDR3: CARMLEGAKNIQYF
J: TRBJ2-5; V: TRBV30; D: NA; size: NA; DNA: TGTGCCTGGAGTGTAAAGGAGACCCAGTACTTC; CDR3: CAWSVKETQYF
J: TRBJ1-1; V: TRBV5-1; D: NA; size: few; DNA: TGCGCCAGCAGCTTATTTGCGGGTGAGACTGAAGCTTTCTTT; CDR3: CASSLFAGETEAFF
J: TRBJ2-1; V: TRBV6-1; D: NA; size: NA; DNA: TGTGCCAGCAGTGATCGCGCTCTCACCAATGAGCAGTTCTTC; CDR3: CASSDRALTNEQFF
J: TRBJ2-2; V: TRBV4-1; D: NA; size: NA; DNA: TGCGCCAGCAGCCAAGCTCTGCGTGCGGACACCGGGGAGCTGTTTTTT; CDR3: CASSQALRADTGELFF
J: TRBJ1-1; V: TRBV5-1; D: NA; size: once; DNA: TGCGCCAGCAGACCCGGGGTGTTTCTTGGGAACACTGAAGCTTTCTTT; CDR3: CASRPGVFLGNTEAFF
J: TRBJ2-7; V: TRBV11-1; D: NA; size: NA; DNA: TGTGCCAGCAGCTTGGCCCCCACATCCTACGAGCAGTACTTC; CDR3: CASSLAPTSYEQYF
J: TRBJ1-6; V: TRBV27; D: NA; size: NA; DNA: TGTGCCAGCAAACATCAGGGAATCGGCTATAATTCACCCCTCCACTTT; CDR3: CASKHQGIGYNSPLHF
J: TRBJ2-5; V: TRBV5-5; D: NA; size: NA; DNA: TGTGCCAGCAGCCCGACAGGCCAAGAGACCCAGTACTTC; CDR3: CASSPTGQETQYF
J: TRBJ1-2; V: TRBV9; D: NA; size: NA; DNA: TGTGCCAGCAGTCTAGGAGAGGGAAATGGCTACACCTTC; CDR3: CASSLGEGNGYTF
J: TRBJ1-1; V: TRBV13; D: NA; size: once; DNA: TGTGCCAGCAGCCGGACACCGAACACTGAAGCTTTCTTT; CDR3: CASSRTPNTEAFF
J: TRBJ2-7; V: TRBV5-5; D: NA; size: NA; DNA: TGTGCCAGCAGCTATAGAGTAGGGAGTACCGGGTACGAGCAGTACTTC; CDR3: CASSYRVGSTGYEQYF
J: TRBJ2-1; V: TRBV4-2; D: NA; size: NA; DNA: TGTGCCAGCAGCCCGTATAACTCCTACAATGAGCAGTTCTTC; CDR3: CASSPYNSYNEQFF
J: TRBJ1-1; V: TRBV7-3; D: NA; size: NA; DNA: TGTGCCAGCAGTTCCCTGGGGACTGAAGCTTTCTTT; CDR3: CASSSLGTEAFF
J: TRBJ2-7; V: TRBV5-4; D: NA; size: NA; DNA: TGTGCCAGCAGCGCGGGACAGAGCTCCTACGAGCAGTACTTC; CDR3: CASSAGQSSYEQYF
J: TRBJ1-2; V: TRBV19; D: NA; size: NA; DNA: TGTGCCAGTAGTCTCATTGGACAGAGCTTGTATGGCTACACCTTC; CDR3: CASSLIGQSLYGYTF
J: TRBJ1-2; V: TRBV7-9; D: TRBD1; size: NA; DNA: TGTGCCAGCAGCAAAAGGGAATTCAGGGGGCGAAGCTATGGCTACACCTTC; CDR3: CASSKREFRGRSYGYTF
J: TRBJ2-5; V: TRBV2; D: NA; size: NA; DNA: TGTGCCAGCAAGAGACAGGCGGAGACCCAGTACTTC; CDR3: CASKRQAETQYF
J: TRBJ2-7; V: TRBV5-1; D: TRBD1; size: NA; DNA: TGCGCCAGCAGCTTTAACTTCGGGACAGGGGGCACCGAGCAGTACTTC; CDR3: CASSFNFGTGGTEQYF
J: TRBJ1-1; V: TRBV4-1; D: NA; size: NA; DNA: TGCGCCAGCAGCCAAGATGGCAGCATGAACACTGAAGCTTTCTTT; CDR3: CASSQDGSMNTEAFF
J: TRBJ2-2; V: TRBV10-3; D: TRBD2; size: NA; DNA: TGTGCCATCAGACCGAGCGGGGGGGCCGAAACCGGGGAGCTGTTTTTT; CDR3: CAIRPSGGAETGELFF
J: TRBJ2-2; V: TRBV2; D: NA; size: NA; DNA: TGTGCCAGCAGGACAGGCGCTACCGGGGAGCTGTTTTTT; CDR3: CASRTGATGELFF
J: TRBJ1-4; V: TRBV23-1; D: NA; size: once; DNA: TGCGCCAGCAGTCGTACTCGGGGGTTCCCAACTAATGAAAAACTGTTTTTT; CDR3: CASSRTRGFPTNEKLFF
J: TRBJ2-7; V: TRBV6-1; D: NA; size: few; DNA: TGTGCCAGCAGTGAAGACAGGGATGCCTACGAGCAGTACTTC; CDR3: CASSEDRDAYEQYF
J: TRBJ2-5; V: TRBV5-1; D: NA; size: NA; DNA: TGCGCCAGCAGCGGCCGACAGGGACTGTACCAAGAGACCCAGTACTTC; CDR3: CASSGRQGLYQETQYF
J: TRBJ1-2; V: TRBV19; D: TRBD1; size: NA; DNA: TGTGCCAGTAGTATAGTAGGGACAGGCTCCCCTTATGGCTACACCTTC; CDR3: CASSIVGTGSPYGYTF
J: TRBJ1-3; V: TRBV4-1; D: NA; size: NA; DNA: TGCGCCAGCAGCCAAGAATGGACTCTTCGGTCTGGAAACACCATATATTTT; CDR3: CASSQEWTLRSGNTIYF
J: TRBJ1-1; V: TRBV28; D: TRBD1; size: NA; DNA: TGTGCCAGCAGTTTATCAGGGGGAGTGGGGACGGGTACTGAAGCTTTCTTT; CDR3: CASSLSGGVGTGTEAFF
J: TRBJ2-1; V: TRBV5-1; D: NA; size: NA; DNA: TGCGCCAGTGCCGCCGGGGTGAACAATGAGCAGTTCTTC; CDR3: CASAAGVNNEQFF
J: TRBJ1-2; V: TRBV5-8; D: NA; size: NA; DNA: TGTGCCAGCAGCTTGGCCGGTTCAGGGGCCAACTATGGCTACACCTTC; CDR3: CASSLAGSGANYGYTF